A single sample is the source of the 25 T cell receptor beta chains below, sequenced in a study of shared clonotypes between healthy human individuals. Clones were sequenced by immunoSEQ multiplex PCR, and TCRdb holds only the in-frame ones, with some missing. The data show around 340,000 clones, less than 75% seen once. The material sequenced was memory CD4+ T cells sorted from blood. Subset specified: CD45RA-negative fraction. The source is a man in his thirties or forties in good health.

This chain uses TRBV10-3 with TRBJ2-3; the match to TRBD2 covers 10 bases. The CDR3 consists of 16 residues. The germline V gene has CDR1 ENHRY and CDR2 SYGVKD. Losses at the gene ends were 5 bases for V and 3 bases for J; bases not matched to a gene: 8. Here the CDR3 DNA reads TGTGCCATCAGTACGCTACTAGCGGGACGGACAGATACGCAGTATTTT. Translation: CAISTLLAGRTDTQYF.

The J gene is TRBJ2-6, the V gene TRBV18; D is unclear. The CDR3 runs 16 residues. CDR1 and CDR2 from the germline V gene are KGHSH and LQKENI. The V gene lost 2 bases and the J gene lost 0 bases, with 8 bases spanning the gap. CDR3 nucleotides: TGTGCCAGCTCACCAAGCCAGAACTCTGGGGCCAACGTCCTGACTTTC. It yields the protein CASSPSQNSGANVLTF.

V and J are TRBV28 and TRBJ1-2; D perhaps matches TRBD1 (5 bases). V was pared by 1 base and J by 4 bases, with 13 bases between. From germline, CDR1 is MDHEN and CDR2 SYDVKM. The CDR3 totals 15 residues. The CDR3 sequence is CASSLLAGSVYGYTF. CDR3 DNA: TGTGCCAGCAGTTTATTGGCAGGGTCCGTCTATGGCTACACCTTC.

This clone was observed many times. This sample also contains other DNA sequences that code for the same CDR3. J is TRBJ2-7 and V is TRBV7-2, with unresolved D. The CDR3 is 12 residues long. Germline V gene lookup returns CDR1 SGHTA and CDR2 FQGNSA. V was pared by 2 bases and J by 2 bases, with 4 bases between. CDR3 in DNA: TGTGCCAGCAGCTTACCAACCTACGAGCAGTACTTC. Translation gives CASSLPTYEQYF.

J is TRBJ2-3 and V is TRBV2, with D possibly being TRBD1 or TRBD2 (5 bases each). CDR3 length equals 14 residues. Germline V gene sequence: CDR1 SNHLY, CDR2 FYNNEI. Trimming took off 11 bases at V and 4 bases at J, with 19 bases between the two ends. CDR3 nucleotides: TGTGCCGGGAGTCCAGGGCAATTACCAGATACGCAGTATTTT. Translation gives CAGSPGQLPDTQYF.

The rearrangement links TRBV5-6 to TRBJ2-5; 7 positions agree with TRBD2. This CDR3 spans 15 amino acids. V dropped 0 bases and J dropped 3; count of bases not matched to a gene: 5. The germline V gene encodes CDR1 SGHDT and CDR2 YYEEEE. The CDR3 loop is CASSLGAGDEETQYF. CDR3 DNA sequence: TGTGCCAGCAGCTTGGGCGCGGGGGACGAAGAGACCCAGTACTTC.

The CDR3: CASSAGTGVILEQYF. Here the CDR3 DNA reads TGTGCCAGCAGCGCCGGGACAGGGGTTATCTTGGAGCAGTACTTC. This rearrangement joins TRBV5-8 to TRBJ2-7; the match to TRBD1 covers 10 bases. Unmatched junction bases numbered 11, after V lost 4 bases and J lost 7 bases. The germline gives CDR1 SGHTS, CDR2 YDEGEE. The length of the CDR3 is 15 residues.

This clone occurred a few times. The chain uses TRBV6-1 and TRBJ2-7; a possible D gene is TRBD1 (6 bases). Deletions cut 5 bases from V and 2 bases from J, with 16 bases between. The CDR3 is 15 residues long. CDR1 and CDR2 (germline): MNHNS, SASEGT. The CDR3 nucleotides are TGTGCCAGCAGTTTACTCGGGACAAGGCCCTACGAGCAGTACTTC. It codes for CASSLLGTRPYEQYF.

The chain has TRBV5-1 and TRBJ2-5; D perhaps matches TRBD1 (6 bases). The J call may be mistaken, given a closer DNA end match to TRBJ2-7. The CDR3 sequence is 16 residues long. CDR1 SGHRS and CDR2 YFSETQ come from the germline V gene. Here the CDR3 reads CASSPAGTRASYEQYF. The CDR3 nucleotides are TGCGCCAGCAGCCCCGCAGGGACACGCGCCTCCTACGAGCAGTACTTC.

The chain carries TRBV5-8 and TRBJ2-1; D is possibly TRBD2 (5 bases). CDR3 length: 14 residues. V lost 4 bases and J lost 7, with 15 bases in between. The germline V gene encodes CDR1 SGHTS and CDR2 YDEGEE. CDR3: CASSPWRVGNEQFF. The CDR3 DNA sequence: TGTGCCAGCAGCCCCTGGCGGGTGGGGAATGAGCAGTTCTTC.

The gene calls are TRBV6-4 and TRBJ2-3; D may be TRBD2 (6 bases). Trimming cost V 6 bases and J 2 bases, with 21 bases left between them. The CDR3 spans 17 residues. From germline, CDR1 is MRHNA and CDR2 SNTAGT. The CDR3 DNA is TGTGCCAGCAGGGGCCGGGACTCCCATTGGGCCACAGATACGCAGTATTTT. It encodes CASRGRDSHWATDTQYF.

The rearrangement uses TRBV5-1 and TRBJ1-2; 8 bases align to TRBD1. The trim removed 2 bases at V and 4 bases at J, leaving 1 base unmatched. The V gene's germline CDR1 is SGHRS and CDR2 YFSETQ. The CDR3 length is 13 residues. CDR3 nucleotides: TGCGCCAGCAGCTTTGGGACAGGCTATGGCTACACCTTC. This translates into CASSFGTGYGYTF.

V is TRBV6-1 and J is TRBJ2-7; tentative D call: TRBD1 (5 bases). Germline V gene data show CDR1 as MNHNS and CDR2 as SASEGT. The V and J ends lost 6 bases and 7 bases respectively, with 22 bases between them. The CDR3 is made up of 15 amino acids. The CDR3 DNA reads TGTGCCAGCAGATCGAGATTGGACACTTCTAGGGAGCAGTACTTC. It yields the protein CASRSRLDTSREQYF.

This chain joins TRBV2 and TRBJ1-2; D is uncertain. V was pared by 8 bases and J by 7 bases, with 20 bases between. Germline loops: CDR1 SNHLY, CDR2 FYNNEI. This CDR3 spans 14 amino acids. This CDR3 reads CASQFGREGSGYTF. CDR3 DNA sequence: TGTGCCAGCCAGTTTGGAAGGGAGGGCTCTGGCTACACCTTC.

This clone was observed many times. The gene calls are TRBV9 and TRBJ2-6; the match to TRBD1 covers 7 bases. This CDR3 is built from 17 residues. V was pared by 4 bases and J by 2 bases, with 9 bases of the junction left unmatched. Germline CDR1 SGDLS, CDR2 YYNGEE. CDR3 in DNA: TGTGCCAGCAGCCTAAGACAGGGTCTTCCTGGGGCCAACGTCCTGACTTTC. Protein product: CASSLRQGLPGANVLTF.

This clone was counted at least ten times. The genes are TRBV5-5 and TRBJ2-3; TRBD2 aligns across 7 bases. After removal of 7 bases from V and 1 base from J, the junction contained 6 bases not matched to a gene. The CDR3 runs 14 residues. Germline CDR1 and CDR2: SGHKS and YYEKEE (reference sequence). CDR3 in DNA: TGTGCCAGCGGCGGGAGTGGGGGCACAGATACGCAGTATTTT. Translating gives CASGGSGGTDTQYF.

The CDR3 DNA follows: TGTGCCAGCTCATACAGGGGAGTTAGAACCGGGGAGCTGTTTTTT. Translating gives CASSYRGVRTGELFF. The chain employs TRBV18 and TRBJ2-2, with TRBD1 matching over 7 bases. The CDR3 is made up of 15 amino acids. Germline CDR1 KGHSH, CDR2 LQKENI. J was trimmed by 5 bases and V by 5 bases; bases with no gene match: 8.

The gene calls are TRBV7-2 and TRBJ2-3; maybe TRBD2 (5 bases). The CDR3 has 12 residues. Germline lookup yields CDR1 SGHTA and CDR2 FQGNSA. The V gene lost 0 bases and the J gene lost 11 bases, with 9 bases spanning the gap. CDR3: CASSLASGRQYF. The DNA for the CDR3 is TGTGCCAGCAGCTTAGCATCGGGGAGGCAGTATTTT.

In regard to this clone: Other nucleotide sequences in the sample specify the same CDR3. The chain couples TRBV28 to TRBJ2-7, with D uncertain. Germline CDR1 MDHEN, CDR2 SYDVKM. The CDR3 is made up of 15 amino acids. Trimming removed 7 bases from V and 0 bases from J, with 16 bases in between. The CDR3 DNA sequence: TGTGCCAGCAAGAGTCCGGGCCGTAGCTCCTACGAGCAGTACTTC. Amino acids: CASKSPGRSSYEQYF.

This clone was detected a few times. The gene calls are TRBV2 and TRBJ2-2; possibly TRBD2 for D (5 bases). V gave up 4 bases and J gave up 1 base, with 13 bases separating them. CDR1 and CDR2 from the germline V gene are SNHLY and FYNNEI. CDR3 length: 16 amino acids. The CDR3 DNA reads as TGTGCCAGCAGTGCTTTTAGTGGGAGGAACACCGGGGAGCTGTTTTTT. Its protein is CASSAFSGRNTGELFF.

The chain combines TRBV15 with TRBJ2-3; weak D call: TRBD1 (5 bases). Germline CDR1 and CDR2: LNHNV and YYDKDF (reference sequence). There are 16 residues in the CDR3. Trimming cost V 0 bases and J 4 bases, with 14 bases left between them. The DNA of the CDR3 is TGTGCCACCAGCAGAGATTTGCAGGGCAGGGCAGATACGCAGTATTTT. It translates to CATSRDLQGRADTQYF.

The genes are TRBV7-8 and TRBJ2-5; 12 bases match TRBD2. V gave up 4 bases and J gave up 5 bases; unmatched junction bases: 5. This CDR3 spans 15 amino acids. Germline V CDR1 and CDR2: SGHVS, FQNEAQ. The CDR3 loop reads CASSSSGRASETQYF. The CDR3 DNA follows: TGTGCCAGCAGCTCTAGCGGGAGGGCCAGTGAGACCCAGTACTTC.

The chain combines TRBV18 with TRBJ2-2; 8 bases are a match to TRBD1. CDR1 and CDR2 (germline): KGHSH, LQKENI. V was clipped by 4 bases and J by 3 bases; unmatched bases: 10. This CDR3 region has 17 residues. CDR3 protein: CASSQLRQGPDTGELFF. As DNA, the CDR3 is TGTGCCAGCTCACAACTCAGACAGGGGCCAGACACCGGGGAGCTGTTTTTT.

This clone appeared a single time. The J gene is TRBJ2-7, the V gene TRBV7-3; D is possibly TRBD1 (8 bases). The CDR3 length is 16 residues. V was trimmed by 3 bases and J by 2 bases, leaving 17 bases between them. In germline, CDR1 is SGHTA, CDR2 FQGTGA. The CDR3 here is CASSFKTGEGPYEQYF. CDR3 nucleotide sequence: TGTGCCAGCAGCTTCAAGACAGGGGAGGGTCCCTACGAGCAGTACTTC.

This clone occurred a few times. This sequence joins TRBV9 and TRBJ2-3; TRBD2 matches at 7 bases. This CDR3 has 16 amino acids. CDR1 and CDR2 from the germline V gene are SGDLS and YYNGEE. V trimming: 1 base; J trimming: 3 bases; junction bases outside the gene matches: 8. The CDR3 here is CASSVSVAGRTDTQYF. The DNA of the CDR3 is TGTGCCAGCAGCGTATCCGTAGCGGGCAGAACAGATACGCAGTATTTT.